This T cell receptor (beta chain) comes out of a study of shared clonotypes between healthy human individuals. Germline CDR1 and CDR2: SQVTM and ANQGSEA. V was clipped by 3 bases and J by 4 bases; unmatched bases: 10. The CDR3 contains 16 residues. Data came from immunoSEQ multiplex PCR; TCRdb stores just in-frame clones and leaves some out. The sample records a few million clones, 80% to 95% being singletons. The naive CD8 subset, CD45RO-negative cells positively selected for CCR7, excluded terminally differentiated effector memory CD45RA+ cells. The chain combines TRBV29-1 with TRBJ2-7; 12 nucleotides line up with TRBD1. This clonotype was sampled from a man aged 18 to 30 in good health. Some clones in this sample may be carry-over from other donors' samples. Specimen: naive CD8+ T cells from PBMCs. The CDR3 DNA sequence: TGCAGCGTTGAGGGTAGGGGGACAGGGGGCATATACGAGCAGTACTTC. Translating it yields CSVEGRGTGGIYEQYF.